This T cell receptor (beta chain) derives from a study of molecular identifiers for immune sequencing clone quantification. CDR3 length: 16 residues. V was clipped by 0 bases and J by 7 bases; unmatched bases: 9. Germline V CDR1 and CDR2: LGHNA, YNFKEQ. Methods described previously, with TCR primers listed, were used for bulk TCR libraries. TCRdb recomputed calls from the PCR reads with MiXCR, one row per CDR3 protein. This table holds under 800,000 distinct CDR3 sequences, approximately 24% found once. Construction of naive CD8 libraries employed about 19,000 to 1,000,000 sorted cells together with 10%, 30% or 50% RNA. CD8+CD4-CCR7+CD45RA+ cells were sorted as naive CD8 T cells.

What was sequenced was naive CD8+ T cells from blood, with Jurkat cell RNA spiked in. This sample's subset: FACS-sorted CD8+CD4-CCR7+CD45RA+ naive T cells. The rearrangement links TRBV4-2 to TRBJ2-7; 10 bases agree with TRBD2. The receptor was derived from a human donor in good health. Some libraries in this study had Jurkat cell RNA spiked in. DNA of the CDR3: TGTGCCAGCAGCCAAGATAGTCTAGCGGGGGCCTGGGAGCAGTACTTC. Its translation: CASSQDSLAGAWEQYF.